This T cell receptor beta chain was recorded in a study of blood T cell repertoires in COVID-19. Across the study: Whether acute or convalescent, the COVID-19 samples came from the United States, Italy and Spain.

Produced via immunoSEQ multiplex PCR; TCRdb's table is partial and in-frame only. The sample has about 400,000 clones, nearly 90% seen once; the top ten hold roughly 1.9%. Participants were aged about 18 to 89 years from about two dozen US areas. The clonotype comes from a woman in her 40s with acute COVID-19. The sample was PBMCs or T cells enriched from blood (not recorded which).

This chain's CDR3 is CASSLGDRADTEAFF. The DNA of the CDR3 is TGTGCCAGCAGCTTAGGGGACAGGGCGGACACTGAAGCTTTCTTT. The chain joins TRBV11-2 to TRBJ1-1; 9 bases line up with TRBD1. V gave up 1 base and J gave up 3 bases; unmatched junction bases: 3. The CDR3 spans 15 residues. Germline V lookup: CDR1 SGHAT, CDR2 FQNNGV.